This T cell receptor (beta chain) was identified in a study of T cell repertoires in cytomegalovirus infection. TCRdb called the reads again in MiXCR, with one record for every CDR3 protein. The sample shows approximately 910,000 distinct CDR3 sequences, around 32% of them seen only once. Concerning this clonotype: The antigen is undetermined.

V shed 5 bases, J shed 4 bases, and the junction held 5 bases outside the gene matches. This CDR3 spans 14 amino acids. Germline V gene lookup returns CDR1 MNHEY and CDR2 SVGEGT. The V gene is TRBV6-2 or TRBV6-3, the J gene TRBJ2-7, with 10 bases identical to TRBD1. Sequences were derived from cultured CD8+ T cells from PBMCs, sampled from culture after CMV antigen stimulation. The clonotype originates from a human donor in good health (CMV status not recorded). Some clones in this sample may be carry-over from other donors' samples. CDR3 region: CASSTDRGLYEQYV. The CDR3 region has the DNA TGTGCCAGCAGTACCGACAGGGGGCTGTACGAGCAGTACGTC.